One sample yielded the 15 T cell receptor beta chains listed below, sequenced in a study of tumor-infiltrating lymphocytes in primary liver carcinoma. Co-extraction yielded RNA and DNA from approximately 20-30 mg of unsorted bulk tissue. A constant-region primer primed TCR beta cDNA synthesis from 500 to 550 ng of total RNA. Three-round nested multiplex PCR performed with slightly modified ARM-PCR produced the TCR beta libraries. Two initial PCR rounds of approximately 10 cycles each paired TRBV1-TRBV30 forward primers with a C-beta reverse primer. One entry per CDR3 protein results from TCRdb running MiXCR on the multiplex PCR reads. The table shows roughly 22,000 distinct CDR3 sequences, with about 84% occurring only once. The sequencing sample was made of liver tumor tissue from sampling region 2. The subset is: tumor region T2, inferior pole. These receptors originate from a woman aged 25 to 39 with primary liver carcinoma and hepatitis B virus infection.

A word on this clonotype: Mismatch with germline at one junction end may stem from a read error. V is TRBV6-1 and J is TRBJ2-5, with D perhaps TRBD2 (5 bases). CDR3 length: 13 amino acids. CDR1 is MNHNS and CDR2 is SASEGT in the germline V gene. The CDR3, as DNA: TGTGTCAGCAGTGGCGGTAAGAGGGAGACGCAGTACTTC. Translated: CVSSGGKRETQYF.

As concerns this clonotype: As the CDR3 is not closed by the conserved phenylalanine or tryptophan, this likely results from a read error. The DNA is omitted, as the CDR3 cannot be located on it reliably, and the CDR3 follows TCRdb's listing. The J gene is TRBJ2-7, the V gene TRBV11-2; TRBD2 is the table's D call and was not checked against the DNA. Germline CDR1 and CDR2: SGHAT and FQNNGV. The CDR3 spans 13 residues, counting both ends. This CDR3 is CASSFPAGYELYS.

A note on this clonotype: This likely comes from a read error, as the CDR3 has no conserved phenylalanine or tryptophan at its end. The rearrangement links TRBV6-5 to TRBJ2-1, with D tentatively TRBD1 (5 bases). V shed 9 bases and J shed 0 bases, with 15 bases lying between them. This CDR3 is built from 15 residues. Germline assignment: CDR1 MNHEY and CDR2 SVGAGI. CDR3 sequence reads: CASSRGWSSYNEQFL. CDR3 DNA sequence: TGTGCCAGTAGTAGGGGCTGGAGCTCCTACAATGAGCAGTTCTTA.

Concerning this clonotype itself: One end of the junction fails to match germline, which may point to a read error. The chain links TRBV28 to TRBJ2-4, with 11 positions matching TRBD2. Germline V gene data show CDR1 as MDHEN and CDR2 as SYDVKM. The CDR3 totals 16 residues. The CDR3: CASSSPGTSGKNIKYF. DNA for the CDR3: TGTGCCAGCAGTTCCCCCGGGACTAGCGGTAAAAACATTAAGTACTTC.

The chain uses TRBV11-3 and TRBJ2-1; D is possibly TRBD1 (6 bases). V shed 9 bases and J shed 12 bases, with 18 bases lying between them. CDR3 length: 12 residues. Germline V gene sequence: CDR1 SGHNT, CDR2 YENEEA. Here the CDR3 DNA reads TGTGCCAGGCCCCTGACAGGTGTCTGGCAGTTCTTC. It codes for CARPLTGVWQFF.

This clonotype occurred once. Compared with germline, one end of the junction differs, possibly owing to a read error. The J gene is TRBJ2-5, the V gene TRBV6-2 or TRBV6-3; D is uncertain. This CDR3 has 13 amino acids. Germline CDR1 and CDR2: MNHEY and SVGEGT. In DNA form, the CDR3 reads TGTGCCAGCAGTTACTCGACTCTTCTGTCCCATTACTTC. It codes for CASSYSTLLSHYF.

The chain recombines TRBV6-5 with TRBJ2-5, with 10 bases lining up with TRBD1. The germline gives CDR1 MNHEY, CDR2 SVGAGI. The ends lost 5 bases at V and 13 bases at J; junction bases unmatched: 10. CDR3 size: 13 residues. The CDR3 loop reads CASSTDRGLTLYF. DNA for the CDR3: TGTGCCAGCAGTACAGACAGGGGGCTGACCTTGTACTTC.

This rearrangement joins TRBV5-6 to TRBJ2-2; D is unclear. V was shortened by 7 bases and J by 4 bases, with 14 bases between the two germline ends. CDR3 length equals 14 residues. From germline, CDR1 is SGHDT and CDR2 YYEEEE. CDR3 sequence: CASLAPRVTGELFF. CDR3 in DNA: TGTGCCAGCTTGGCACCCAGAGTCACCGGGGAGCTGTTTTTT.

V gene TRBV4-3 combines with J gene TRBJ2-2; 7 positions agree with TRBD2. The V segment lost 5 bases and the J segment 0 bases; nucleotides outside the gene matches: 15. Germline lookup yields CDR1 LGHNA and CDR2 YSLEER. The CDR3 covers 19 residues. Written as DNA, the CDR3 is TGCGCCAGCAGCGTAGTAGTGGGAGGGTCCCGTTCGAACACCGGGGAGCTGTTTTTT. Protein: CASSVVVGGSRSNTGELFF.

Only a few counts were recorded for this clonotype. A junction boundary mismatches the germline segment, possibly from a read error. The chain combines TRBV11-2 with TRBJ1-1; 8 bases agree with TRBD1. Germline values: CDR1 SGHAT, CDR2 FQNNGV. The CDR3 consists of 14 residues. In DNA, the CDR3 is TGTGCCAGCGGATATACAGGGGGGAGGACTGAAGCCTTCTTT. The encoded protein is CASGYTGGRTEAFF.

Worth noting for this clonotype: It is likely a read error, because the conserved phenylalanine at the end of the CDR3 is missing. It is unclear where the CDR3 begins or ends on the DNA, so no DNA is shown, and the CDR3 is as TCRdb lists it. The V call is TRBV6-5, the J call TRBJ1-6. The CDR3 spans 15 residues, counting both ends. Germline CDR1 reads MNHEY; CDR2 reads SVGAGI. The CDR3 sequence: CASMERSAPLSTLHS.

This rearrangement joins TRBV12-3 or TRBV12-4 to TRBJ2-5, with TRBD2 matching over 10 bases. Trimming cost V 8 bases and J 4 bases; bases outside gene matches: 7. The CDR3 runs to 14 residues. This CDR3 reads CASGSIAGGETQYF. The CDR3 nucleotides read TGTGCCAGCGGCTCAATAGCGGGGGGAGAGACCCAGTACTTC.

In its sample, this clonotype was seen a few times. The CDR3 ends on some other residue instead of the conserved phenylalanine or tryptophan, so this is likely a read error. This rearrangement joins TRBV29-1 to TRBJ1-1, with D possibly TRBD1 on 5 matching bases. Germline values: CDR1 SQVTM, CDR2 ANQGSEA. The V gene lost 3 bases and the J gene lost 4 bases, with 12 bases spanning the gap. The CDR3 runs to 13 residues. In DNA, the CDR3 is TGCAGCGTTGACGGTCAGGGAGCCACTGAAGCTTTCTCT. Protein: CSVDGQGATEAFS.

This clonotype was recorded many times. This rearrangement joins TRBV28 to TRBJ2-1; tentative D call: TRBD2 (5 bases). Trimming stripped 6 bases from V and 6 bases from J, with 15 bases between. The CDR3 is 14 residues long. Germline V CDR1 and CDR2: MDHEN, SYDVKM. The CDR3 reads CASSSREGTNEQFF. In DNA form, the CDR3 reads TGTGCCAGCAGCTCCCGAGAGGGCACCAATGAGCAGTTCTTC.

With respect to this clonotype: No conserved phenylalanine or tryptophan is present at the end of the CDR3, so a read error is the likely explanation. CDR3 DNA sequence: TGCGCCTGCAGCCAGGGGGCGGGGACCCTCACCGGGGAGCTGTTTATT. The encoded protein is CACSQGAGTLTGELFI. The chain combines TRBV4-3 with TRBJ2-2, with 8 positions matching TRBD1. This CDR3 is built from 16 residues. CDR1 is LGHNA, CDR2 YSLEER, per germline.